The clone carrying this T cell receptor (beta chain) was counted only a few times. What it recognizes is unknown. Mismatch with germline at one junction end may stem from a read error. Germline V gene sequence: CDR1 KGHSH, CDR2 LQKENI. CDR3 size: 15 residues. These data come from a study of identical twins. Findings and limits, study-wide: For monozygotic twins, models underestimated out-of-frame TCR alpha sharing. Among out-of-frame alpha sequences shared by twins, low generation probability occurred in excess.

TCRdb used MiXCR to reprocess the 5' RACE reads, holding one entry per CDR3 protein. The table has around 300,000 distinct CDR3 sequences, approximately 8.5% seen once. These data also featured in a second study, about yellow fever vaccine responses in identical twins.

This rearrangement joins TRBV18 to TRBJ1-5; weak D call: TRBD1 (6 bases). Sequencing was done on a sample of memory (CD45RO+) T cells sorted from blood. The clonotype comes from a woman under 30 in good health. The CDR3 DNA reads TGTGCCAGCTCCCCACAGGGTATTGGCAATCAGCCCCAGCATTTT. Protein sequence: CASSPQGIGNQPQHF.